This T cell receptor (beta chain) was identified in a study of control samples from healthy donors and cancer patients. Repertoires were generated with immunoSEQ multiplex PCR, while TCRdb's copy carries only in-frame clones and drops some. The table records about 150,000 clones, 90% to 95% of them present only once. CDR1 ENHRY and CDR2 SYGVKD come from the germline V gene. This CDR3 is built from 17 residues. V lost 6 bases and J lost 3; bases outside the gene matches: 10. This chain joins TRBV10-3 and TRBJ2-1; 11 nucleotides match TRBD1. Source material: blood. The sequence derives from a man aged 18 to 30 in good health. The CDR3 DNA reads TGTGCCATCAGCGTCAAGGGGACAGGGGGGAACTACAATGAGCAGTTCTTC. Translating gives CAISVKGTGGNYNEQFF.